The clone carrying this T cell receptor (beta chain) showed up many times. V lost 0 bases and J lost 10, with 11 bases in between. Germline V lookup: CDR1 SGDLS, CDR2 YYNGEE. This CDR3 is 14 amino acids long. Unique molecular identifiers were built into the TCRbeta library. Each CDR3 protein is one row after TCRdb ran MiXCR on the PCR reads. The sample yields around 380,000 distinct CDR3 sequences, roughly 11% seen once. The sample comes from a study of T-cell reconstitution after alpha-beta-depleted transplantation in children. The chain combines TRBV9 with TRBJ1-6, with D tentatively TRBD1 (5 bases). The sample here was PBMCs from the stem cell graft donor, taken from the stem cell graft. This receptor was taken from a human donor who donated a stem cell graft to a child with acute myeloid leukemia. CDR3 DNA sequence: TGTGCCAGCAGCGTAGAATCGCAGGGCTCACCCCTCCACTTT. It is translated as CASSVESQGSPLHF.